The source of this TCR beta chain is a study of blood T cell repertoires in COVID-19. This CDR3 region has 15 residues. Per germline, CDR1 SGHDN and CDR2 FVKESK. V lost 4 bases, J lost 2 bases, and 7 bases stayed unmatched. Assay: immunoSEQ multiplex PCR; the TCRdb copy retains only in-frame clones and omits some. The profile shows around 74,000 clones, roughly 89% of them singletons. Sequenced input: peripheral blood. V is TRBV14 and J is TRBJ1-2; 7 bases are shared with TRBD1. The sequence came from a young man with acute or convalescent COVID-19. CDR3 amino acids: CASSPPGQLNYGYTF. The CDR3 DNA reads as TGTGCCAGCAGCCCACCGGGACAGCTGAACTATGGCTACACCTTC.